A selection of T cell receptor beta chains follows, all from one sample in a study of T cell repertoires in cytomegalovirus infection. MiXCR, run by TCRdb on the reads, gives a single entry per CDR3 protein. Of about 900,000 distinct CDR3 sequences in the sample, about 33% were seen once. These receptors lack a known antigen. Sequenced material: cultured CD8+ T cells from PBMCs, taken from culture after CMV antigen stimulation. All receptors come from a human donor in good health (CMV status not recorded). Some clones in this sample may be carry-over from other donors' samples. Each CDR3 is given with its conserved first and last residue. Each record gives: CDR3 protein, CDR3 DNA, V gene, J gene, clone size, D gene. D genes are given only for firm matches. Size is omitted from some rows. Given values are once, few, many or a class for expanded clones.

CDR3: CASSIGTGGFFNEQFF
DNA: TGTGCCAGTAGTATAGGGACAGGGGGCTTCTTCAATGAGCAGTTCTTC
V: TRBV19
J: TRBJ2-1
size: many
D: TRBD1

CDR3: CASSLMRQGYGYTF
DNA: TGTGCCAGCAGCTTAATGCGACAGGGGTATGGCTACACCTTC
V: TRBV7-2
J: TRBJ1-2
size: many
D: TRBD1

CDR3: CANSLAGGAGELFF
DNA: TGTGCCAACAGCTTAGCGGGGGGGGCCGGGGAGCTGTTTTTT
V: TRBV7-6
J: TRBJ2-2
size: NA
D: TRBD2

CDR3: CASRKVEGTNYGYTF
DNA: TGTGCCAGCAGAAAGGTGGAGGGAACTAACTATGGCTACACCTTC
V: TRBV28
J: TRBJ1-2
size: NA
D: NA

CDR3: CASSSRDSYSNQPQHF
DNA: TGTGCCAGCAGTTCACGGGACAGCTATAGCAATCAGCCCCAGCATTTT
V: TRBV28
J: TRBJ1-5
size: few
D: TRBD1

CDR3: CASSRTGFQEKLFF
DNA: TGTGCCAGCAGCAGGACAGGGTTCCAGGAAAAACTGTTTTTT
V: TRBV5-4
J: TRBJ1-4
size: few
D: TRBD1

CDR3: CASSGRGAFYGYTF
DNA: TGTGCCAGCAGTGGGCGGGGGGCTTTCTATGGCTACACCTTC
V: TRBV6-1
J: TRBJ1-2
size: few
D: NA

CDR3: CAISAWRTDFYEQYF
DNA: TGTGCCATCAGTGCCTGGAGGACGGACTTCTACGAGCAGTACTTC
V: TRBV10-3
J: TRBJ2-7
size: few
D: NA

CDR3: CAISDLGRGGDEQFF
DNA: TGTGCCATCAGTGATCTGGGGCGGGGGGGCGATGAGCAGTTCTTC
V: TRBV10-3
J: TRBJ2-1
size: few
D: TRBD2

CDR3: CASSLSGGLPQSYNEQFF
DNA: TGTGCCAGCAGTTTATCGGGCGGACTCCCACAATCCTACAATGAGCAGTTCTTC
V: TRBV12-3/TRBV12-4
J: TRBJ2-1
size: few
D: NA

CDR3: CASSYSARPDTQYF
DNA: TGTGCCAGCAGTTACTCTGCTCGGCCAGATACGCAGTATTTT
V: TRBV6-6
J: TRBJ2-3
size: NA
D: NA

CDR3: CASSFATSGSTIYF
DNA: TGTGCCAGCAGTTTCGCGACATCAGGTTCCACCATATATTTT
V: TRBV12-3/TRBV12-4
J: TRBJ1-3
size: few
D: NA

CDR3: CDIKIGDGGQPQHF
DNA: TGCGATATTAAAATTGGGGATGGTGGTCAGCCCCAGCATTTT
V: TRBV19
J: TRBJ1-5
size: few
D: NA

CDR3: CASSLVGAPPYNEQFF
DNA: TGTGCCAGCAGCTTAGTGGGGGCCCCACCTTACAATGAGCAGTTCTTC
V: TRBV7-3
J: TRBJ2-1
size: NA
D: NA

CDR3: CASSQRLAGGNNNEQFF
DNA: TGTGCCAGCAGCCAAAGACTAGCGGGGGGTAATAACAATGAGCAGTTCTTC
V: TRBV7-9
J: TRBJ2-1
size: many
D: TRBD2

CDR3: CASSQGAGGIGELFF
DNA: TGCGCCAGCAGCCAAGGAGCGGGGGGGATCGGGGAGCTGTTTTTT
V: TRBV4-1
J: TRBJ2-2
size: NA
D: TRBD2